This T cell receptor (beta chain) stems from a study of blood T cell repertoires in COVID-19. Study background: In each case, the material was cDNA or gDNA derived from T cells, B-cell-depleted T cells, or PBMCs.

The repertoire was sequenced with immunoSEQ multiplex PCR; TCRdb's copy has only in-frame clones and lacks some. Of about 260,000 clones listed, roughly 87% are singletons. The CDR3 has 18 amino acids. The germline CDR1 and CDR2 sequences are SGHKS and YYEKEE (reference sequence). V was cut by 0 bases and J by 4 bases, with 20 bases left in between. Sequencing was carried out using peripheral blood. The TCR originated in a woman between 45 and 65 years old who had recovered from COVID-19. The chain is built from TRBV5-5 and TRBJ2-1; D perhaps matches TRBD1 (6 bases). DNA for the CDR3: TGTGCCAGCAGCTTGGTGGGACACGGCCCCCCATCTTACAATGAGCAGTTCTTC. Its translation is CASSLVGHGPPSYNEQFF.